The 8 T cell receptor beta chains below all came from one sample that was sequenced in a study of blood T cell repertoires in COVID-19. Sequencing used immunoSEQ multiplex PCR; TCRdb keeps in-frame clones, though not all of them. The sample lists roughly 200,000 clones, 88% seen once, with about 2.6% in the top ten. Sequenced input: PBMCs or T cells enriched from blood (not recorded which). These receptors all stem from a woman aged 25 to 39 who had recovered from COVID-19.

The chain links TRBV5-1 to TRBJ2-7, with 12 bases aligning to TRBD2. V lost 0 bases and J lost 5; bases outside the gene matches: 3. The length of the CDR3 is 15 residues. Germline V gene sequence: CDR1 SGHRS, CDR2 YFSETQ. Written as DNA, the CDR3 is TGCGCCAGCAGCTTGGTGGCTAGCGGGGGGGACGAGCAGTACTTC. Its protein is CASSLVASGGDEQYF.

This chain connects TRBV5-6 to TRBJ1-1; no clear D. V was shortened by 0 bases and J by 1 base, with 7 bases between the two germline ends. The germline CDR1 and CDR2 sequences are SGHDT and YYEEEE. The CDR3 length is 14 residues. The CDR3 loop is CASSLDSSNTEAFF. The CDR3 nucleotides read TGTGCCAGCAGCTTGGACAGTTCGAACACTGAAGCTTTCTTT.

The rearrangement links TRBV5-1 to TRBJ2-1; 9 nucleotides align to TRBD1. Trimming removed 0 bases from V and 1 base from J; junction bases left unmatched: 2. CDR1 and CDR2 (germline): SGHRS, YFSETQ. This CDR3 comprises 16 residues. CDR3 coding DNA: TGCGCCAGCAGCTTGGATGGGACAGGGTCCTACAATGAGCAGTTCTTC. Amino acid sequence: CASSLDGTGSYNEQFF.

The gene calls are TRBV4-2 and TRBJ1-1; no clear D. Germline V gene sequence: CDR1 LGHNA, CDR2 YNFKEQ. The CDR3 extends over 18 amino acids. V gave up 2 bases and J gave up 1 base, with 20 bases separating them. The CDR3 DNA reads TGTGCCAGCAGCCAAAGGGAGACGGAGTCGCCTTGGAACACTGAAGCTTTCTTT. Its translation is CASSQRETESPWNTEAFF.

This chain links TRBV5-6 with TRBJ2-2; 9 bases agree with TRBD1. CDR3 length equals 16 residues. Germline V lookup: CDR1 SGHDT, CDR2 YYEEEE. The ends lost 2 bases at V and 0 bases at J; junction bases unmatched: 2. The CDR3 sequence is CASSFDRGANTGELFF. CDR3 nucleotide sequence: TGTGCCAGCAGCTTCGACAGGGGGGCGAACACCGGGGAGCTGTTTTTT.

The table lists this clone with a few counts. CDR3 residues: CASSQDSVGGETQYF. The CDR3 nucleotides read TGCGCCAGCAGCCAAGATTCGGTAGGAGGGGAGACCCAGTACTTC. V is TRBV4-3 and J is TRBJ2-5, with D maybe TRBD2 (6 bases). Germline V gives CDR1 LGHNA, CDR2 YSLEER. Trimming removed 0 bases from V and 5 bases from J, with 13 bases in between. The CDR3 is 15 residues long.

The chain couples TRBV7-8 to TRBJ2-5; D perhaps matches TRBD2 (5 bases). Trimming pared 6 bases from V and 4 bases from J, leaving 18 bases between. Per the germline V gene, CDR1 is SGHVS and CDR2 is FQNEAQ. The CDR3 runs to 15 residues. The CDR3 loop is CASRGVAPGVETQYF. CDR3 nucleotide sequence: TGTGCCAGCAGGGGCGTAGCGCCCGGCGTAGAGACCCAGTACTTC.

The chain couples TRBV7-6 to TRBJ1-1; 7 bases match TRBD1. Germline V gene sequence: CDR1 SGHVS, CDR2 FNYEAQ. Trimming at V came to 5 bases and at J to 2 bases, leaving 8 bases not matched to a gene. This CDR3 comprises 15 residues. The CDR3 loop is CASSPAGGPNTEAFF. CDR3 DNA: TGTGCCAGCAGCCCTGCAGGGGGTCCCAACACTGAAGCTTTCTTT.